This T cell receptor (beta chain) originates from a study of vaccination and CD4 T cells after COVID-19. Whole-study findings and limits: SARS-CoV-2-reactive clonotype medians increased from roughly 21 to 40, not significantly.

Trimming at V came to 6 bases and at J to 1 base, leaving 2 bases not matched to a gene. The CDR3 loop spans 13 amino acids. Germline V gene sequence: CDR1 MNHEY, CDR2 SVGEGT. The treatment was: approximately 9-day PBMC culture with coronavirus spike peptide pools or control peptides (ViraFEST assay). Collection of the unexposed donor's CD4+ T cells took place before the COVID-19 pandemic (2011-2018). The Oncomine TCR Beta short-read assay sequenced DNA from cultured CD4+ T cells. The authors extracted genomic DNA from cultured CD4+ T cells. TCRdb reanalysed the PCR reads using MiXCR and keeps one entry per CDR3 protein. In the table there are about 1,900 distinct CDR3 sequences, under 80% of which are singletons. This clonotype is classed as medium-sized. Its antigen is undetermined.

What was sequenced was CD4+ T cells from blood, cultured in vitro. The rearrangement uses TRBV6-2 or TRBV6-3 and TRBJ1-1, with 7 bases aligning to TRBD1. The sequence came from a human donor in good health. CDR3 residues: CASRQGPNTEAFF. The CDR3, as DNA: TGTGCCAGCAGACAGGGGCCGAACACTGAAGCTTTCTTT.